Shown below are 2 T cell receptor beta chains from a single sample sequenced in a study of response to subunit inactivated influenza vaccine (dated by TCRdb to the late 2010s). The library was made by RT-PCR. Sequencing took place on an Illumina HiSeq 2500. Using fastp at Q25 and MiXCR, TCRdb reprocessed the public reads and kept productive beta chains. Each entry merges the rows of one CDR3 protein and shows their most common DNA and genes. The sample contains about half a million distinct CDR3 sequences, about 10% of them found a single time. The ten largest clones capture about an eighth of the sample. According to the study, the label for this sample's time point signals: approximately 40 days after influenza vaccine administration. Source: PBMCs from blood, taken roughly 45 days after vaccination. The source is a man in his fifties who received an inactivated influenza vaccine. Donor details come from another sample of the same person, matched by shared clones.

The chain couples TRBV10-3 to TRBJ2-7, with 11 positions matching TRBD2. V gave up 4 bases and J gave up 3 bases; unmatched junction bases: 5. The germline CDR1 and CDR2 sequences are ENHRY and SYGVKD. This CDR3 region has 15 residues. CDR3 DNA sequence: TGTGCCATCAGTGTGGGACTAGCGGATCACTACGAGCAGTACTTC. Translation gives CAISVGLADHYEQYF.

The chain carries TRBV20-1 and TRBJ2-1, with 10 bases matching TRBD2. With V trimmed by 4 bases and J by 8 bases, 8 bases remained unmatched. The CDR3 runs to 14 residues. Germline V CDR1 and CDR2: DFQATT, SNEGSKA (reference sequence). The CDR3 DNA is TGCAGTGCTACAAGCGGGGGGGCTGGGGATGAGCAGTTCTTC. Translation: CSATSGGAGDEQFF.